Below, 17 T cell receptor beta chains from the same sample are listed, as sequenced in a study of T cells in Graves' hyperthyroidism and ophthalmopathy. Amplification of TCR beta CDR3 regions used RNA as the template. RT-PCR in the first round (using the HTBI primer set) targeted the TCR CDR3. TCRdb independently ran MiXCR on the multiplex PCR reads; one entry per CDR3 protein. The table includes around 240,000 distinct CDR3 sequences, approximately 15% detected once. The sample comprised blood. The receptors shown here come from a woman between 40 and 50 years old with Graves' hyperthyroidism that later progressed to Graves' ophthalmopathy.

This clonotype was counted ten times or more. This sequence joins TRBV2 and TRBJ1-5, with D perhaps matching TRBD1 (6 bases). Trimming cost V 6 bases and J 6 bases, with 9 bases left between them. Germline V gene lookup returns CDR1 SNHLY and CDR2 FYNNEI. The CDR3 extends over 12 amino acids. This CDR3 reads CASRSGVQPQHF. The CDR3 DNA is TGTGCCAGCAGGTCAGGGGTTCAGCCCCAGCATTTT.

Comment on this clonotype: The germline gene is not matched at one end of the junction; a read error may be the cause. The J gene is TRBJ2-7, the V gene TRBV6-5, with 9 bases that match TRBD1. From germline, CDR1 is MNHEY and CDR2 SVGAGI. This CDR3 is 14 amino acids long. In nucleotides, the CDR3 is TGTGCCAGCAATTACTTGGGACAGGGCTACGAGCAGTACTTC. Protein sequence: CASNYLGQGYEQYF.

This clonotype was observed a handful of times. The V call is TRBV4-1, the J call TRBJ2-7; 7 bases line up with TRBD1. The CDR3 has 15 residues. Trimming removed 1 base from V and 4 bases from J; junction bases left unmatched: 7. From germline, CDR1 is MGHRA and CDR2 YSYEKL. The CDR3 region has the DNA TGCGCCAGCAGCCAAGTGGGGACAGCTCAATACGAGCAGTACTTC. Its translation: CASSQVGTAQYEQYF.

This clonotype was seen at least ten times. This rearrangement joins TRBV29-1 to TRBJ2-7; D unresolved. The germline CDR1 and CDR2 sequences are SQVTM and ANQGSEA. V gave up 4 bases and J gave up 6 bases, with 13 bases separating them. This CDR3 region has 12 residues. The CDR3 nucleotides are TGCAGCGTTGTCGGTCCGCCTGGCGAGCAGTACTTC. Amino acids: CSVVGPPGEQYF.

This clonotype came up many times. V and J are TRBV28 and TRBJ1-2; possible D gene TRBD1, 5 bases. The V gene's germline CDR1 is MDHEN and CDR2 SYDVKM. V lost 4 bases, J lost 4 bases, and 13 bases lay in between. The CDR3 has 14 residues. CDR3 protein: CASSSGAGPYGYTF. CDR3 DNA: TGTGCCAGCAGTTCCGGGGCAGGACCCTATGGCTACACCTTC.

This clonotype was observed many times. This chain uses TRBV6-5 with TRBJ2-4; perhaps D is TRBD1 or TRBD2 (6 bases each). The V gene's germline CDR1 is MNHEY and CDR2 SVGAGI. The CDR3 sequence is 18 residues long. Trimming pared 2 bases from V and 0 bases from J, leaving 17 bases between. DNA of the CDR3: TGTGCCAGCAGTTACGCGGGACACTCTCCGGGAGCCAAAAACATTCAGTACTTC. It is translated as CASSYAGHSPGAKNIQYF.

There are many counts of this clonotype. Here the CDR3 reads CASSSGLENYEQYF. The CDR3 bases are TGTGCCAGCAGTTCGGGACTCGAGAACTACGAGCAGTACTTC. V usage is TRBV6-2 or TRBV6-3 and J usage is TRBJ2-7; TRBD2 is a possible D gene (6 bases). The CDR3 consists of 14 residues. Trimming took off 4 bases at V and 3 bases at J, with 13 bases between the two ends. Germline V gene data show CDR1 as MNHEY and CDR2 as SVGEGT.

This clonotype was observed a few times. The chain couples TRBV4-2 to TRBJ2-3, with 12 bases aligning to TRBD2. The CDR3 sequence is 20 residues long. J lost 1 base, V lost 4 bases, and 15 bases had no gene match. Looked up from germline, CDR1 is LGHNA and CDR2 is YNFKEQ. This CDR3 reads CASSPTPGLAGGQGTDTQYF. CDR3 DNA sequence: TGTGCCAGCAGCCCCACCCCCGGGCTAGCGGGAGGGCAAGGCACAGATACGCAGTATTTT.

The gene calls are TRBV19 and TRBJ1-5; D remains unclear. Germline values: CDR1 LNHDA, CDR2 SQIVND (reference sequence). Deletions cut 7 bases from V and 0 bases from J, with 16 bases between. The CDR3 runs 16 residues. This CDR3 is CASNSWAKSSNQPQHF. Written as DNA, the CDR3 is TGTGCCAGTAATTCTTGGGCGAAGTCTAGCAATCAGCCCCAGCATTTT.

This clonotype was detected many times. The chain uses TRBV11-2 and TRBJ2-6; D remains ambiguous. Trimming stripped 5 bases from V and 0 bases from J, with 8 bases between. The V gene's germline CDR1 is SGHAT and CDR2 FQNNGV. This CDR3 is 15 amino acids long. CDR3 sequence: CASSVWSSGANVLTF. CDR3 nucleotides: TGTGCCAGCAGCGTCTGGAGCTCTGGGGCCAACGTCCTGACTTTC.

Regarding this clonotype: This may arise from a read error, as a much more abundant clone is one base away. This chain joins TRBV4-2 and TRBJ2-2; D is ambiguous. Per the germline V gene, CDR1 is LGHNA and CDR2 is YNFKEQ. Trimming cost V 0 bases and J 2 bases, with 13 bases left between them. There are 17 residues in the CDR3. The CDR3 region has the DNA TGTGCCAGCAGCCAAGAGGCAGGTTCTGTAAACACCGGGGAGCTGTTTTTT. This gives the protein CASSQEAGSVNTGELFF.

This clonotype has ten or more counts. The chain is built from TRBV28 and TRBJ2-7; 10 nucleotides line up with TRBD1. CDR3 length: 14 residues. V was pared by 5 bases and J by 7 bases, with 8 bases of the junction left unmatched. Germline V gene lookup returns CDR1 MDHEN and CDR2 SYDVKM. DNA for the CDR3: TGTGCCAGCAGTCGATACCGGGACAGGGGTGAGCAGTACTTC. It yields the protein CASSRYRDRGEQYF.

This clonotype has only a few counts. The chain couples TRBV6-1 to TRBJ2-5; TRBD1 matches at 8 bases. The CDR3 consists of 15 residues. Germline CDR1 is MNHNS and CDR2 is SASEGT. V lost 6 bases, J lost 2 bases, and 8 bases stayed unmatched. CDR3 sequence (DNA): TGTGCCAGCAGAGGATCCAGGGGGCGACAAGAGACCCAGTACTTC. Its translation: CASRGSRGRQETQYF.

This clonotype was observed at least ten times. CDR3 sequence: CASSVDVMNTEAFF. The DNA of the CDR3 is TGTGCCAGCAGCGTAGATGTTATGAACACTGAAGCTTTCTTT. The V and J genes are TRBV9 and TRBJ1-1; D not resolved. Trimming pared 0 bases from V and 0 bases from J, leaving 6 bases between. The CDR3 is 14 amino acids. Germline CDR1 SGDLS, CDR2 YYNGEE.

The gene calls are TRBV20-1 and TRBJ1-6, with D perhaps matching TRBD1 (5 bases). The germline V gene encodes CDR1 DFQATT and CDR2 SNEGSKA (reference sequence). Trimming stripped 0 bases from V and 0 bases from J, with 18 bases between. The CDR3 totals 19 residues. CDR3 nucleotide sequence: TGCAGTGCTAGAGATCGGGGCATTGGAACGAGCTCCTATAATTCACCCCTCCACTTT. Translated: CSARDRGIGTSSYNSPLHF.

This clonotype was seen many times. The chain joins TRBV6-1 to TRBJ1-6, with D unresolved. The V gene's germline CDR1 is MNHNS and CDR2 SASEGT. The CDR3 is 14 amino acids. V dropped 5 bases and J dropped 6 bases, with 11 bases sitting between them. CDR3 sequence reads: CASSLQARNSPLHF. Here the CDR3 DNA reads TGTGCCAGCAGTTTACAAGCCCGTAATTCACCCCTCCACTTT.

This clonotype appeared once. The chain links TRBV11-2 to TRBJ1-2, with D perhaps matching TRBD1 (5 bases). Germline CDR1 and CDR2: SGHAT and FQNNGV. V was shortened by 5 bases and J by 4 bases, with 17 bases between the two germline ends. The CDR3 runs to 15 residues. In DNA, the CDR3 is TGTGCCAGCAGCCCCCTGGGGGGAAAATCCTATGGCTACACCTTC. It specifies CASSPLGGKSYGYTF.